This T cell receptor beta chain is from a study of T cell repertoires in cytomegalovirus infection. Study overall: Indications came from public TCR beta signatures; they pointed to CMV infection and to a matching HLA type. General study findings and limits: Using cumulative public TCR beta family frequency, the authors identified those who carried CMV together with the relevant HLA. There were HLA-C-restricted CMV-specific TCR beta clonotypes dominating the ex vivo response.

TCRdb processed the reads anew with MiXCR; each CDR3 protein has one entry. This sample yields about 100,000 distinct CDR3 sequences, of which around 22% are seen a single time; approximately 40% belongs to the top ten. This clonotype appeared a few times. Its antigen is not identified. The sample comprised CD8+ T cells from PBMCs. This sequence originates from a human donor in good health (CMV status not recorded). Some clones in this sample may be carry-over from other donors' samples.

In DNA, the CDR3 is TGTGCCAGCAGCTTAGGCCCCGACAGGGGGCAAACTGATACGCAGTATTTT. Its translation is CASSLGPDRGQTDTQYF. The chain combines TRBV11-2 with TRBJ2-3, with TRBD1 matching 10 bases. The CDR3 contains 17 residues. The V and J ends lost 1 base and 6 bases, in that order; junction bases with no gene match: 10. Germline-derived CDR1 and CDR2 are SGHAT and FQNNGV.